These T cell receptor beta chains were read from a single sample in a study of blood T cell repertoires in COVID-19. Sequenced by immunoSEQ multiplex PCR; TCRdb stores in-frame clones only, minus some. The sample consists of about 320,000 clones, around nine tenths of them appearing once. The sequencing input was PBMCs or T cells enriched from blood (not recorded which). These receptors all come from a man between 60 and 75 years old who had recovered from COVID-19. Both conserved end residues are part of each CDR3. Each record gives: V gene, CDR3 protein.

V: TRBV18; CDR3: CASSPPLRDAFF
V: TRBV4-3; CDR3: CASSQDLSSNQPQHF
V: TRBV10-2; CDR3: CASSTLAGGLNTGELFF
V: TRBV14; CDR3: CASSESSQQYF
V: TRBV3-1/TRBV3-2; CDR3: CASSPDSLNTGELFF
V: TRBV6-1; CDR3: CASSETVVAQPQHF
V: TRBV2; CDR3: CASSGTGNQPQHF
V: TRBV30; CDR3: CAWSFDRDTEAFF
V: TRBV24-1; CDR3: CATSGENTQFF
V: TRBV6-1; CDR3: CASSELSESEAFF
V: TRBV28; CDR3: CASSQQQGIGVFGYTF
V: TRBV7-6; CDR3: CASSSWSEGARELFF
V: TRBV3-1/TRBV3-2; CDR3: CASSLGYFLRGRQDEQYF
V: TRBV7-8; CDR3: CASSNRVSEPQHF
V: TRBV18; CDR3: CASSPPGGAYNEQFF
V: TRBV2; CDR3: CASTPRQGRPYGYTF
V: TRBV12-3/TRBV12-4; CDR3: CASSLTTNQPQHF
V: TRBV12-3/TRBV12-4; CDR3: CASRPDRCGYTF
V: TRBV5-1; CDR3: CASSSEGAGTDTQYF
V: TRBV5-5; CDR3: CASSLVAGGYEKLFF
V: TRBV27; CDR3: CASSRGYGYTF
V: TRBV5-1; CDR3: CASSLRTEITTEAFF
V: TRBV7-8; CDR3: CASSLTSGTGEDGEKLFF
V: TRBV19; CDR3: CASSGRDSGNQPQHF
V: TRBV5-5; CDR3: CASSPDRWGDTQYF
V: TRBV5-5; CDR3: CASSLGLARNLRGETQYF
V: TRBV4-2; CDR3: CASSPYEGEIAYEQYF
V: TRBV5-4; CDR3: CASSLSTYRQVDTQYF
V: TRBV2; CDR3: CARQSGVNSGNTIYF
V: TRBV30; CDR3: CAWNKRGGQETQYF
V: TRBV5-8; CDR3: CASSSIRSLTGQF
V: TRBV18; CDR3: CASSGGTGVGQPQHF
V: TRBV7-8; CDR3: CASSPSSLAGGGNEQFF
V: TRBV6-6; CDR3: CASSLDINYGYTF
V: TRBV12-3/TRBV12-4; CDR3: CASQGLAADTQYF
V: TRBV5-1; CDR3: CASSYGGASNEQFF
V: TRBV7-9; CDR3: CASSSDRAYNSPLHF
V: TRBV3-1/TRBV3-2; CDR3: CASSQDWTGYLGNYGYTF
V: TRBV3-1/TRBV3-2; CDR3: CASTSGRQGEKLFF
V: TRBV7-8; CDR3: CASSNFPTGSREKLFF
V: TRBV5-6; CDR3: CASSRIRDRAYEQYF
V: TRBV6-5; CDR3: CASGGGLAYNEQFF
V: TRBV2; CDR3: CASVSGFNQPQHF
V: TRBV9; CDR3: CASSQTPGYEQYF
V: TRBV6-5; CDR3: CASSPRTGRTEAFF
V: TRBV6-5; CDR3: CASGRGFQETQYF
V: TRBV2; CDR3: CASSVNYSNQPQHF
V: TRBV2; CDR3: CARKRTGELFF
V: TRBV19; CDR3: CASRGEESPLHF
V: TRBV4-1; CDR3: CASSPRMDTQYF
V: TRBV7-3; CDR3: CASSLILGGAPEQFF
V: TRBV5-4; CDR3: CASRQGLTYEQYF
V: TRBV6-1; CDR3: CASSELSNQPQHF
V: TRBV12-3/TRBV12-4; CDR3: CASSQVHGNTIYF
V: TRBV19; CDR3: CASSTGDTLYGYTF
V: TRBV10-3; CDR3: CATQNRGNQPQHF
V: TRBV7-2; CDR3: CASSLVGGYNEQFF
V: TRBV2; CDR3: CASRATGAKTQYF
V: TRBV12-3/TRBV12-4; CDR3: CASRQGVGQPQHF
V: TRBV3-1/TRBV3-2; CDR3: CASRKGTGGNTEAFF